This TCR beta chain was found in a study of blood T cell repertoires in COVID-19. V lost 4 bases and J lost 4; bases outside the gene matches: 7. The CDR3 contains 15 residues. Looked up from germline, CDR1 is LGHNA and CDR2 is YSLEER. In the original analysis: How many nucleated cells were present was estimated from reference gene primer amplification. Only in-frame clones appear in the TCRdb table, and some are missing; sequencing was by immunoSEQ multiplex PCR. The V and J calls and clone size are taken from that table; D and trimming were inferred from the DNA. The table records nearly 350,000 clones, 80% to 90% of them present only once.

The V and J genes are TRBV4-3 and TRBJ1-2; 9 bases map to TRBD1. Sample: peripheral blood. The clonotype was recovered from a man younger than 40 with active or convalescent COVID-19. This CDR3 reads CASSPGTGNIYGYTF. CDR3 sequence (DNA): TGCGCCAGCAGCCCCGGGACAGGGAATATCTATGGCTACACCTTC.